This T cell receptor beta chain is drawn from a study of T cells in Graves' hyperthyroidism and ophthalmopathy. Study observations and caveats: Expanded thyroid clonotypes (above 0.001) were mostly also found in blood.

The CDR3 consists of 15 residues. Germline values: CDR1 PRHDT, CDR2 FYEKMQ (reference sequence). Trimming removed 1 base from V and 7 bases from J, with 14 bases in between. This clonotype was seen repeatedly, ten times or more. Its antigen is still unknown. Ophthalmopathy in the patients scored at least 3 on Clinical Activity Score and at least 4 on NOSPECS grade, lasting under 3 months. Used for diagnoses were clinical symptoms, serum thyroxine and TRAb, thyroid ultrasound and orbital computed tomography. Amplified regions were TCR beta CDR3 sequences from RNA transcripts. First-round RT-PCR with HTBI primers amplified the TCR CDR3 region. TCRdb reanalysed the multiplex PCR reads using MiXCR and keeps one entry per CDR3 protein. The table lists more than 300,000 distinct CDR3 sequences, about 14% of them singletons, with around 20% in the top ten.

Material: blood. This chain links TRBV13 with TRBJ2-1, with a weak D call TRBD1 (5 bases). This receptor was taken from a woman aged 25 to 39 with Graves' ophthalmopathy. CDR3 DNA sequence: TGTGCCAGCAGCTTAGTCTATCAGGGTAAGAATGAGCAGTTCTTC. This encodes CASSLVYQGKNEQFF.